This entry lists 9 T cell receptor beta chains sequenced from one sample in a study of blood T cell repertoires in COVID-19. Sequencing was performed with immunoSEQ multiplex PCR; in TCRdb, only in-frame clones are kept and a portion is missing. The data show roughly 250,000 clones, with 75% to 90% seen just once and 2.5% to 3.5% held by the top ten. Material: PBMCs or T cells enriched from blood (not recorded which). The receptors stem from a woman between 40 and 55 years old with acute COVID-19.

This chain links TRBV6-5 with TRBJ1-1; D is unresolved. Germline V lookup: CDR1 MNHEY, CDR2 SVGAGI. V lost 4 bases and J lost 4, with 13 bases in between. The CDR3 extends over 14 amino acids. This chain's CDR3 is CASSSNVRGTEAFF. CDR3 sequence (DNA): TGTGCCAGCAGTTCCAACGTAAGAGGCACTGAAGCTTTCTTT.

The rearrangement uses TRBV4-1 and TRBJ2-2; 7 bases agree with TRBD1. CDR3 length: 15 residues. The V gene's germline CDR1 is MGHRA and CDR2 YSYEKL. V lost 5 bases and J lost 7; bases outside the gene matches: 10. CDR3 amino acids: CASSFRTGLDGELFF. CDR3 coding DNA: TGCGCCAGCAGCTTCCGGACAGGTTTAGACGGGGAGCTGTTTTTT.

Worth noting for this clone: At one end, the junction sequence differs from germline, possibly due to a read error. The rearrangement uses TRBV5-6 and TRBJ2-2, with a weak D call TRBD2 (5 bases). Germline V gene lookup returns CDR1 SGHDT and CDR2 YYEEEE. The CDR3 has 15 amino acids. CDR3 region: CASRLRVVSSGELFF. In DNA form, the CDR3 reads TGTGCCAGCCGCTTGCGGGTGGTCTCTTCCGGGGAGCTGTTTTTT.

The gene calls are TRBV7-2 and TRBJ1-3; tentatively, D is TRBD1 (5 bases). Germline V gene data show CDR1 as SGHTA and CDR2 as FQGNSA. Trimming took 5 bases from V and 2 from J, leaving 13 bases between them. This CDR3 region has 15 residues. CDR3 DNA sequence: TGTGCCAGCAGCCTGGCGGGGGGGGCTGGAAACACCATATATTTT. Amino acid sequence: CASSLAGGAGNTIYF.

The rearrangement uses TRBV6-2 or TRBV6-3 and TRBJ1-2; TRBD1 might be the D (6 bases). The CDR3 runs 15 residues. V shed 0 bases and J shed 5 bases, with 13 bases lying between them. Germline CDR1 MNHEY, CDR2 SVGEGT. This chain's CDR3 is CASSYSLGGRYGYTF. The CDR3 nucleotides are TGTGCCAGCAGTTACTCGTTAGGGGGAAGGTATGGCTACACCTTC.

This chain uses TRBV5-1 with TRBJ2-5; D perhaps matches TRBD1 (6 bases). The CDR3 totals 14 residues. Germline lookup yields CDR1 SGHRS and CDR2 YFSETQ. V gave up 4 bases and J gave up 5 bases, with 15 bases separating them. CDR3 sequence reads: CASSRPDSAETQYF. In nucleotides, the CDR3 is TGCGCCAGCAGCCGACCGGACAGCGCCGAGACCCAGTACTTC.

The CDR3 sequence is CASSESGGWEQFF. The CDR3 DNA reads TGCGCCAGCAGTGAGTCGGGGGGTTGGGAGCAGTTCTTC. The chain is built from TRBV10-2 and TRBJ2-1; D is possibly TRBD2 (6 bases). Germline V gene lookup returns CDR1 WSHSY and CDR2 SAAADI. The CDR3 is 13 amino acids. V lost 0 bases and J lost 10, with 10 bases in between.

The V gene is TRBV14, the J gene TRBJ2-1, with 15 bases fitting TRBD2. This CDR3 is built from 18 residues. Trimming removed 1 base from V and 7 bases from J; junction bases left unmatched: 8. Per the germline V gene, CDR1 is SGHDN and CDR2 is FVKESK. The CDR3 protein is CASSQGTSGRAIVNEQFF. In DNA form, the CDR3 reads TGTGCCAGCAGCCAAGGGACTAGCGGGAGGGCTATTGTGAATGAGCAGTTCTTC. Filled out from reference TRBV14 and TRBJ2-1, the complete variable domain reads EAGVTQFPSHSVIEKGQTVTLRCDPISGHDNLYWYRRVMGKEIKFLLHFVKESKQDESGMPNNRFLAERTGGTYSTLKVQPAELEDSGVYFCASSQGTSGRAIVNEQFFGPGTRLTVL.

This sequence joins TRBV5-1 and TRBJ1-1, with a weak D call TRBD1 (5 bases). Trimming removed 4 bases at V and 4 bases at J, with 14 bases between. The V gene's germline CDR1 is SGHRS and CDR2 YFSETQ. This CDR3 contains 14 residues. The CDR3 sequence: CASSLEGIPTEAFF. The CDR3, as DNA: TGCGCCAGCAGCCTGGAGGGGATCCCCACTGAAGCTTTCTTT.